Given below is one TCR beta chain in context. Its antigen remains unknown. The record originates from a study of PD-1 blockade in classical Hodgkin lymphoma. The time point: cycle 4 day 1 (C4D1), after less than seven weeks of nivolumab. No patient escaped relapse after autologous stem cell transplantation, and brentuximab vedotin exposure varied. General observations from the study: It was reported that newly diagnosed patients had less baseline TCR diversity than healthy donors.

The protocol was immunoSEQ multiplex PCR, while the TCRdb copy is restricted to in-frame clones and leaves out a portion. Among roughly 100,000 clones listed, about 92% were seen once. The material was peripheral blood mononuclear cells (PBMCs), obtained before the fourth cycle of nivolumab. The sequence was collected from a human donor with classical Hodgkin lymphoma.

The CDR3 protein is CASSQGSGGNQPQHF. The CDR3 DNA is TGTGCCAGCAGCCAGGGGTCTGGGGGGAATCAGCCCCAGCATTTT. The rearrangement joins TRBV7-2 to TRBJ1-5; maybe TRBD1 (6 bases). The germline gives CDR1 SGHTA, CDR2 FQGNSA. The CDR3 runs 15 residues. The V end lost 5 bases, the J end lost 4 bases, and 15 bases lay between the germline ends.